This entry lists 32 T cell receptor beta chains sequenced from one sample in a study of OX40 agonist ivuxolimab in advanced cancers. Generated by immunoSEQ multiplex PCR, the TCRdb table keeps only in-frame clones and is missing some. The table lists 17,000 or so clones, roughly 78% of them singletons. The source was CD4+ or CD8+ T cells sorted from blood, collected in a trial of the OX40 agonist ivuxolimab. The receptors come from an adult with an advanced solid tumor such as melanoma, head and neck, liver or kidney cancer.

The chain recombines TRBV15 with TRBJ2-5; no clear D gene. CDR1 is LNHNV, CDR2 YYDKDF, per germline (reference sequence). CDR3 length: 13 residues. Trimming cost V 5 bases and J 4 bases, with 11 bases left between them. This CDR3 is CATSRVLRETQYF. CDR3 DNA: TGTGCCACCAGCCGGGTCTTAAGAGAGACCCAGTACTTC.

This clone occurred once. The DNA for the CDR3 is TGTGCCAGCACCCCTAGGTGGCAGGGGGGACCCAATCAGCCCCAGCATTTT. As protein: CASTPRWQGGPNQPQHF. The gene calls are TRBV25-1 and TRBJ1-5; 7 nucleotides line up with TRBD1. CDR1 and CDR2 (germline): MGHDK, SYGVNS. This CDR3 comprises 17 residues. V was clipped by 7 bases and J by 3 bases; unmatched bases: 15.

The chain uses TRBV15 and TRBJ2-3; 9 bases are a match to TRBD1. The germline V gene encodes CDR1 LNHNV and CDR2 YYDKDF (reference sequence). J lost 5 bases, V lost 4 bases, and 4 bases had no gene match. CDR3 length equals 14 residues. CDR3: CATSNGQGLDTQYF. The CDR3 coding sequence is TGTGCCACCAGCAACGGACAGGGGCTAGATACGCAGTATTTT. Full variable domain (remainder filled in from reference TRBV15 and TRBJ2-3): DAMVIQNPRYQVTQFGKPVTLSCSQTLNHNVMYWYQQKSSQAPKLLFHYYDKDFNNEADTPDNFQSRRPNTSFCFLDIRSPGLGDTAMYLCATSNGQGLDTQYFGPGTRLTVL.

The J gene is TRBJ2-1, the V gene TRBV9; possible D gene TRBD1, 6 bases. Germline-derived CDR1 and CDR2 are SGDLS and YYNGEE. The CDR3 sequence is 13 residues long. V lost 0 bases and J lost 8, with 9 bases in between. CDR3 nucleotide sequence: TGTGCCAGCAGCGTAGGCTCAGGGGATGAGCAGTTCTTC. It translates to CASSVGSGDEQFF.

This clone was observed a single time. The chain joins TRBV29-1 to TRBJ1-2; D unclear. Looked up from germline, CDR1 is SQVTM and CDR2 is ANQGSEA. The CDR3 has 14 amino acids. Trimming removed 2 bases at V and 2 bases at J, with 12 bases between. The CDR3 bases are TGCAGCGTTGAATTAAGGACGGTCAACTATGGCTACACCTTC. Its translation is CSVELRTVNYGYTF.

DNA of the CDR3: TGTGCCAGCAGTTTACCTAGCGGGAGTTACAATGAGCAGTTCTTC. Protein: CASSLPSGSYNEQFF. This chain joins TRBV27 and TRBJ2-1; 10 nucleotides agree with TRBD2. CDR3 length: 15 amino acids. The V gene end was trimmed by 2 bases and the J gene end by 4 bases; junction bases not matched to a gene: 2. In germline, CDR1 is MNHEY, CDR2 SMNVEV (reference sequence).

V and J are TRBV5-1 and TRBJ2-5; the match to TRBD1 covers 8 bases. Germline V CDR1 and CDR2: SGHRS, YFSETQ. CDR3 length equals 18 residues. J lost 5 bases, V lost 1 base, and 16 bases had no gene match. CDR3 protein: CASSLLGGQGGGYETQYF. CDR3 DNA: TGCGCCAGCAGCTTGTTAGGTGGACAGGGTGGAGGCTATGAGACCCAGTACTTC.

The chain uses TRBV18 and TRBJ1-1, with TRBD1 as a possible D gene (5 bases). The V end lost 2 bases, the J end lost 0 bases, and 13 bases lay between the germline ends. The CDR3 extends over 16 amino acids. Germline V gene lookup returns CDR1 KGHSH and CDR2 LQKENI. The CDR3: CASSPEDRGLNTEAFF. In DNA form, the CDR3 reads TGTGCCAGCTCACCAGAGGATCGGGGGTTGAACACTGAAGCTTTCTTT.

The V and J genes are TRBV4-2 and TRBJ1-1; the D is unclear. With 5 bases removed from V and 1 base from J, the gap between germline ends came to 17 bases. This CDR3 has 16 residues. Germline V gene sequence: CDR1 LGHNA, CDR2 YNFKEQ. CDR3 loop: CASSYGVLAANTEAFF. The CDR3 bases are TGTGCCAGCAGCTACGGGGTTTTGGCGGCGAACACTGAAGCTTTCTTT.

The chain couples TRBV9 to TRBJ2-7, with D perhaps matching TRBD2 (6 bases). This CDR3 is 14 amino acids long. Trimming stripped 0 bases from V and 2 bases from J, with 9 bases between. Germline V gene data show CDR1 as SGDLS and CDR2 as YYNGEE. The chain's CDR3 is CASSVGGAAYEQYF. The CDR3, as DNA: TGTGCCAGCAGCGTAGGCGGGGCCGCCTACGAGCAGTACTTC.

The chain's CDR3 is CASSLNTQYF. The CDR3 DNA reads as TGTGCCAGCAGCTTAAATACGCAGTATTTT. The chain joins TRBV7-2 to TRBJ2-3, with D hard to call. Germline V gene sequence: CDR1 SGHTA, CDR2 FQGNSA. With 2 bases removed from V and 7 bases from J, the gap between germline ends came to 1 base. The CDR3 loop spans 10 amino acids.

The gene calls are TRBV27 and TRBJ1-4; 9 bases match TRBD1. With 4 bases clipped from V and 6 bases from J, the junction kept 6 bases outside the gene matches. The length of the CDR3 is 15 residues. Germline CDR1 and CDR2: MNHEY and SMNVEV (reference sequence). CDR3 sequence reads: CASSSPGQGDEKLFF. The DNA of the CDR3 is TGTGCCAGCAGTTCCCCGGGACAGGGCGATGAAAAACTGTTTTTT.

The chain combines TRBV19 with TRBJ2-4, with D perhaps given as TRBD1 or TRBD2 (5 bases each). The CDR3 spans 15 residues. From germline, CDR1 is LNHDA and CDR2 SQIVND (reference sequence). Trimming removed 11 bases from V and 0 bases from J, with 17 bases in between. The CDR3 loop reads CASTWGPLAKNIQYF. The CDR3 DNA reads TGTGCCTCCACCTGGGGACCCCTAGCCAAAAACATTCAGTACTTC.

The rearrangement joins TRBV4-2 to TRBJ2-1; D is unclear. Trimming pared 0 bases from V and 9 bases from J, leaving 9 bases between. Germline V CDR1 and CDR2: LGHNA, YNFKEQ. The CDR3 sequence is 13 residues long. The CDR3 bases are TGTGCCAGCAGCCAAGATCGACGCTTTGAGCAGTTCTTC. Its translation: CASSQDRRFEQFF.

In its sample, this clone was seen once. The CDR3 protein is CASSQDRSRGREETQYF. CDR3 DNA sequence: TGTGCCAGCAGCCAAGATAGGAGCAGGGGGCGCGAGGAGACCCAGTACTTC. V usage is TRBV4-2 and J usage is TRBJ2-5; 8 bases match TRBD1. The germline V gene encodes CDR1 LGHNA and CDR2 YNFKEQ. With 0 bases clipped from V and 5 bases from J, the junction kept 11 bases outside the gene matches. This CDR3 is 17 amino acids long.

The rearrangement joins TRBV2 to TRBJ1-1, with TRBD1 matching over 12 bases. This CDR3 is built from 16 residues. Germline V gives CDR1 SNHLY, CDR2 FYNNEI. The V gene end was trimmed by 3 bases and the J gene end by 5 bases; junction bases not matched to a gene: 7. The DNA of the CDR3 is TGTGCCAGCAGTGAGGGGACAGGGGGCGTCGGAACTGAAGCTTTCTTT. The encoded protein is CASSEGTGGVGTEAFF.

V gene TRBV5-6 combines with J gene TRBJ1-4; 7 bases agree with TRBD1. There are 16 residues in the CDR3. V dropped 4 bases and J dropped 8; count of bases not matched to a gene: 14. Germline V gene sequence: CDR1 SGHDT, CDR2 YYEEEE. CDR3 residues: CASSRETGRVREKLFF. The CDR3 region has the DNA TGTGCCAGCAGCCGTGAGACAGGGAGGGTTCGGGAAAAACTGTTTTTT. Variable domain in full (rest from reference TRBV5-6 and TRBJ1-4): DAGVTQSPTHLIKTRGQQVTLRCSPKSGHDTVSWYQQALGQGPQFIFQYYEEEERQRGNFPDRFSGHQFPNYSSELNVNALLLGDSALYLCASSRETGRVREKLFFGSGTQLSVL.

In DNA form, the CDR3 reads TGCGCCAGCAGCCAACCTCGACAGGCTACATACAATGAGCAGTTCTTC. Its translation: CASSQPRQATYNEQFF. The chain combines TRBV4-1 with TRBJ2-1; maybe TRBD1 (6 bases). Per germline, CDR1 MGHRA and CDR2 YSYEKL. V lost 2 bases, J lost 4 bases, and 15 bases lay in between. This CDR3 has 16 residues.

Here the CDR3 DNA reads TGTGCCAGCAGCGTAGGGGACAGGGCAGAGACCCAGTACTTC. It yields the protein CASSVGDRAETQYF. The V gene is TRBV9, the J gene TRBJ2-5; 9 bases line up with TRBD1. This CDR3 is 14 amino acids long. The germline V gene encodes CDR1 SGDLS and CDR2 YYNGEE. Trimming cost V 0 bases and J 4 bases; bases outside gene matches: 1.

The chain links TRBV7-2 to TRBJ1-2, with D perhaps matching TRBD1 (6 bases). V lost 5 bases to trimming and J lost 4 bases, with 17 bases between them. The CDR3 has 15 amino acids. CDR1 is SGHTA, CDR2 FQGNSA, per germline. CDR3 sequence: CASSLGSGGLYGYTF. The CDR3 bases are TGTGCCAGCAGCCTCGGATCCGGGGGCCTCTATGGCTACACCTTC.

The J gene is TRBJ2-7, the V gene TRBV7-9; either TRBD1 or TRBD2 may supply D (5 bases each). Germline CDR1 reads SEHNR; CDR2 reads FQNEAQ (reference sequence). The V end was cut by 4 bases, the J end by 3 bases, with 16 bases between. The CDR3 contains 15 residues. This CDR3 is CASSSPSGTFYEQYF. Written as DNA, the CDR3 is TGTGCCAGCAGCTCCCCTTCCGGGACCTTCTACGAGCAGTACTTC.

The rearrangement uses TRBV5-6 and TRBJ2-7; 11 nucleotides match TRBD1. The CDR3 is 16 residues long. The ends lost 4 bases at V and 2 bases at J; junction bases unmatched: 8. Per the germline V gene, CDR1 is SGHDT and CDR2 is YYEEEE. As DNA, the CDR3 is TGTGCCAGCAGCGCTATTGGGACAGGGGGGCCCTACGAGCAGTACTTC. It codes for CASSAIGTGGPYEQYF.

The chain combines TRBV7-8 with TRBJ2-2, with D perhaps TRBD1 (5 bases). The CDR3 is made up of 15 amino acids. Germline V CDR1 and CDR2: SGHVS, FQNEAQ. The V end was cut by 5 bases, the J end by 4 bases, with 14 bases between. Here the CDR3 DNA reads TGTGCCAGCAGCCTGACAGTCCCGGGCACCGGGGAGCTGTTTTTT. Its translation is CASSLTVPGTGELFF.

The chain uses TRBV30 and TRBJ2-7, with 13 positions matching TRBD2. This CDR3 spans 14 amino acids. Germline V gene sequence: CDR1 GTSNPN, CDR2 SVGIG (reference sequence). The J segment lost 12 bases and the V segment lost 1 base, leaving 9 bases of the junction unmatched. The CDR3 here is CAWSEIGLAGELYF. In nucleotides, the CDR3 is TGTGCCTGGAGTGAAATAGGACTAGCGGGAGAACTGTACTTC.

The rearrangement uses TRBV9 and TRBJ2-7; maybe TRBD1 (6 bases). CDR3 size: 15 residues. From germline, CDR1 is SGDLS and CDR2 YYNGEE. The ends were cut back, 0 bases at V and 0 bases at J, with 10 bases in the middle. CDR3 protein: CASSVEAGDSYEQYF. DNA for the CDR3: TGTGCCAGCAGCGTAGAGGCAGGGGACTCCTACGAGCAGTACTTC.

The V and J genes are TRBV7-9 and TRBJ1-4, with 9 nucleotides matching TRBD1. Germline CDR1 SEHNR, CDR2 FQNEAQ (reference sequence). Losses at the gene ends were 4 bases for V and 6 bases for J; bases not matched to a gene: 15. CDR3 length: 18 residues. The CDR3 loop reads CASSSTRQGVSEYEKLFF. The CDR3 bases are TGTGCCAGCAGCTCGACACGACAGGGGGTATCGGAGTATGAAAAACTGTTTTTT.

The chain recombines TRBV5-4 with TRBJ1-1; D gene uncertain. This CDR3 comprises 13 residues. V was shortened by 0 bases and J by 1 base, with 4 bases between the two germline ends. In germline, CDR1 is SGHNT, CDR2 YYREEE (reference sequence). The CDR3: CASSLEGNTEAFF. The CDR3 DNA follows: TGTGCCAGCAGCTTGGAAGGGAACACTGAAGCTTTCTTT. The variable domain in full, completed from reference TRBV5-4 and TRBJ1-1, reads ETGVTQSPTHLIKTRGQQVTLRCSSQSGHNTVSWYQQALGQGPQFIFQYYREEENGRGNFPPRFSGLQFPNYSSELNVNALELDDSALYLCASSLEGNTEAFFGQGTRLTVV.

The rearrangement uses TRBV7-3 and TRBJ2-1; TRBD2 aligns across 7 bases. From germline, CDR1 is SGHTA and CDR2 FQGTGA. With V trimmed by 1 base and J by 3 bases, 3 bases remained unmatched. The length of the CDR3 is 15 residues. CDR3: CASSLREGVYNEQFF. Here the CDR3 DNA reads TGTGCCAGCAGCTTAAGGGAGGGCGTCTACAATGAGCAGTTCTTC.

The gene calls are TRBV27 and TRBJ2-7; 11 bases line up with TRBD2. The germline V gene has CDR1 MNHEY and CDR2 SMNVEV (reference sequence). The CDR3 length is 17 residues. The V segment lost 5 bases and the J segment 2 bases; nucleotides outside the gene matches: 11. The CDR3 DNA follows: TGTGCCAGCAGTCCGGCCTCCACTAGCGGGAGAACCTACGAGCAGTACTTC. Translating gives CASSPASTSGRTYEQYF.

J is TRBJ2-1 and V is TRBV4-1, with 7 bases matching TRBD2. The ends lost 1 base at V and 9 bases at J; junction bases unmatched: 12. Germline loops: CDR1 MGHRA, CDR2 YSYEKL. The CDR3 length is 16 residues. CDR3 loop: CASSQAGMAGAVEQFF. CDR3 in DNA: TGCGCCAGCAGCCAAGCGGGGATGGCGGGAGCGGTTGAGCAGTTCTTC.

The rearrangement links TRBV5-6 to TRBJ2-5; a weak D match, TRBD1 (5 bases). CDR1 and CDR2 from the germline V gene are SGHDT and YYEEEE. This CDR3 comprises 13 residues. Trimming pared 2 bases from V and 5 bases from J, leaving 10 bases between. The CDR3: CASSFQGWETQYF. In nucleotides, the CDR3 is TGTGCCAGCAGCTTCCAGGGTTGGGAGACCCAGTACTTC.

The V call is TRBV28, the J call TRBJ1-6; D is undetermined. The germline CDR1 and CDR2 sequences are MDHEN and SYDVKM. The CDR3 is 15 residues long. Trimming removed 2 bases at V and 3 bases at J, with 8 bases between. Written as DNA, the CDR3 is TGTGCCAGCAGTTTAGGGCGGGGCTATAATTCACCCCTCCACTTT. Translating it yields CASSLGRGYNSPLHF.